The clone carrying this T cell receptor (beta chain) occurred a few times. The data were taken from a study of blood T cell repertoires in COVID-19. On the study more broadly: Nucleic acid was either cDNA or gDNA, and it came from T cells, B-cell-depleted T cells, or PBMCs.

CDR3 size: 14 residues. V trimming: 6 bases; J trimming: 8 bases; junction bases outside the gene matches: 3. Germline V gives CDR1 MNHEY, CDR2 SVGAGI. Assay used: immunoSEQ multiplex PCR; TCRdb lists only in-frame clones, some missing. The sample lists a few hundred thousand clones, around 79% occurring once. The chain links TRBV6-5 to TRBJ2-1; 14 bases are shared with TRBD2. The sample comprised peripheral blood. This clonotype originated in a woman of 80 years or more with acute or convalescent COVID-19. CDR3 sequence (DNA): TGTGCCAGCAGAGGGACTAGCGGGAGCTATGAGCAGTTCTTC. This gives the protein CASRGTSGSYEQFF.